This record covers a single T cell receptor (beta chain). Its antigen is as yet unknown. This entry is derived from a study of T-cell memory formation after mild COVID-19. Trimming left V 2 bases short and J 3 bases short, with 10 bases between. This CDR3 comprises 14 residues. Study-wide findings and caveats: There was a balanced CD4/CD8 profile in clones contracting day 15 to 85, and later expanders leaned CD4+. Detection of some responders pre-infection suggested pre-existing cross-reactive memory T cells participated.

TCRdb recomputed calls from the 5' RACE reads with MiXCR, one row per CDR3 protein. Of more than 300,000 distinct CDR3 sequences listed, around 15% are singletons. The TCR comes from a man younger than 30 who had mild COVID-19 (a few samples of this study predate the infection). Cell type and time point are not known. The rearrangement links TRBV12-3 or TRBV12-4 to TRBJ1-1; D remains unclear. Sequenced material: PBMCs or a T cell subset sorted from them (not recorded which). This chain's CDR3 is CASSLLHRDTEAFF. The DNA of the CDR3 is TGTGCCAGCAGTTTACTCCACCGGGACACTGAAGCTTTCTTT.